This TCR beta chain was observed in a study of regulatory T cells in long-lasting Graves disease (dated by TCRdb to the early 2020s). About the investigation overall: Patients with newly diagnosed Graves' disease had been on antithyroid drugs for under 3 months. This study used TCR sequencing and RNA sequencing of peripheral blood to compare persistent Graves' disease patients against newly diagnosed Graves' disease patients. The study was registered as a clinical trial and conducted in China. A total of about 33 samples underwent TCR sequencing, from 13 patients with persistent Graves' disease and 20 or so patients with newly diagnosed Graves' disease.

The study at large found these results: Preferential use of TRBV28, TRBJ1-2 and TRBJ2-5 was observed in persistent disease, whereas TRBV20-1 and TRBJ2-1 were favored in newly diagnosed disease. The authors acknowledged the small sample size as a limitation that may reduce accuracy. A larger number of public clonotypes was shared among persistent patients (about 2,700) than among newly diagnosed patients (around 970). Compared with newly diagnosed patients, patients with persistent Graves' disease had lower TCR Shannon entropy and fewer highly expanded clones, which suggests clonal expansion. Only the TCR beta chain was sequenced and analyzed. Only peripheral blood was studied, because thyroid tissue, the primary lesion, was inaccessible.

The CDR3 sequence holds 14 residues, the cysteine and phenylalanine included. Solely the CDR3 DNA is kept, with 42 bases framed from the first base. CDR1 and CDR2 were assigned from the germline V gene (reference sequence) as LNHDA and SQIVND. From V the trimming removes 8 bases and from J it removes 5 bases, while the gene matches leave 11 bases of the junction unaccounted for. Concerning this clonotype itself: Its binding antigen is unknown. Within one base of it there is no much larger clone, and no base qualities were kept.

The time point label corresponds to: newly diagnosed GD, antithyroid drugs for less than 3 months. RNA was extracted from PBMCs in TRIzol for both TCR sequencing and RNA sequencing. The diagnosis of Graves' disease was made according to American Thyroid Association guidelines. The patients came from an endocrinology department in Xi'an, China. Each patient gave about 10 milliliters of peripheral blood, collected in an EDTA anticoagulant tube. Ficoll Paque Plus density gradient separation was used to isolate PBMCs, and no additional T cell sorting was done. An Agilent 2100 Bioanalyzer and agarose gel were used to assess RNA quality, and a NanoDrop 2000 was used to measure RNA concentration. The library was built by means of multiplex PCR. The sequencer was an Illumina HiSeq 4000. CDR3 regions were amplified by Arm-PCR with iRepertoire HTBI primers to construct TCR beta libraries. Before sequencing, the PCR products underwent gel purification. Turning to the authors' computational methods: Gene usage analysis of CDR3 amino acid clonotypes relied on the approximately 60 TRBV and 14 TRBJ segments identified across samples. COPE and FqMerger were used to merge filtered high-quality paired reads into contigs. BLAST was used to align contigs to the IMGT TRBV, TRBD and TRBJ reference genes, and CDR3 was defined following IMGT. Any clonotype with a frequency above 0.1% was counted as a highly expanded clone. Repertoire diversity was measured by Shannon entropy, and V-J evenness by the Gini coefficient. Clonotypes shared by more than one individual were considered public. Using fastp at Q25 and MiXCR, TCRdb reprocessed the public reads and kept productive beta chains. All rows with the same CDR3 protein become a single entry with the most common DNA and genes. TCRdb, not the authors, supplied the V and J calls. The sample table shows about 370,000 distinct CDR3 sequences, and around a sixth are seen once. The ten largest make up 22% of the sample.

The chain is made from TRBV19 and TRBJ1-2; 7 bases in the junction line up with TRBD1. This TCR derives from a female donor with Graves disease. Sequenced here: peripheral blood mononuclear cells (PBMCs), sampled at new diagnosis, from a patient treated with antithyroid drugs. For the CDR3, the sequence is CASRLWTGTYGYTF. The DNA sequence is TGTGCCAGTCGCCTTTGGACAGGCACGTATGGCTACACCTTC. Full variable domain (CDR3 extended with the reference TRBV19 and TRBJ1-2 proteins): DGGITQSPKYLFRKEGQNVTLSCEQNLNHDAMYWYRQDPGQGLRLIYYSQIVNDFQKGDIAEGYSVSREKKESFPLTVTSAQKNPTAFYLCASRLWTGTYGYTFGSGTRLTVV.